Listed here are 9 T cell receptor beta chains from one sample, sequenced in a study of technical replicates of blood from a handful of donors (dated by TCRdb to 2017 to 2019). The library was produced with the immunoSEQ multiplex PCR assay. TCRdb mirrors the immuneACCESS table, restricted to in-frame sequences. Some clones are absent from its copies; in checked studies, under half trace to an unresolved V gene, and the reason for the others is unknown. The table for this sample lists about 85,000 clones; about 94% of them were counted only once. In total, the top ten clones hold less than 0.3% of the sample. What was sequenced was T cells isolated from PBMCs. These receptors came from a human donor in good health.

This chain joins TRBV6-1 and TRBJ2-7, with 7 bases aligning to TRBD1. Germline assignment: CDR1 MNHNS and CDR2 SASEGT. This CDR3 has 15 amino acids. Trimming cost V 1 base and J 3 bases; bases outside gene matches: 6. Here the CDR3 DNA reads TGTGCCAGCAGTGAAGGACAGGGAAGTTTCTACGAGCAGTACTTC. Protein: CASSEGQGSFYEQYF.

The chain links TRBV19 to TRBJ2-1; 7 bases map to TRBD2. This CDR3 spans 18 amino acids. V lost 6 bases and J lost 0; bases outside the gene matches: 14. Germline CDR1 and CDR2: LNHDA and SQIVND (reference sequence). This CDR3 reads CASSGLVWLNSSYNEQFF. CDR3 in DNA: TGTGCCAGTAGCGGACTAGTTTGGCTTAATAGCTCCTACAATGAGCAGTTCTTC.

The V gene is TRBV4-1, the J gene TRBJ2-7; D is undetermined. Trimming stripped 3 bases from V and 5 bases from J, with 17 bases between. CDR1 is MGHRA, CDR2 YSYEKL, per germline. The CDR3 consists of 15 residues. The CDR3, as DNA: TGCGCCAGCAGCCATCCCTCGACGGGTACCCACGAGCAGTACTTC. This sequence encodes CASSHPSTGTHEQYF.

This chain connects TRBV11-3 to TRBJ1-5; 10 nucleotides align to TRBD1. V lost 2 bases, J lost 1 base, and 11 bases stayed unmatched. Germline loops: CDR1 SGHNT, CDR2 YENEEA. The CDR3 totals 19 residues. The CDR3 protein is CASSLCGQGVSQSNQPQHF. CDR3 DNA: TGTGCCAGCAGCTTATGCGGACAGGGGGTATCCCAAAGCAATCAGCCCCAGCATTTT.

The genes are TRBV11-3 and TRBJ2-1; 11 bases match TRBD2. Trimming at V came to 2 bases and at J to 5 bases, leaving 2 bases not matched to a gene. Germline values: CDR1 SGHNT, CDR2 YENEEA. The CDR3 has 15 residues. The CDR3 sequence: CASSLTTSGDNEQFF. CDR3 in DNA: TGTGCCAGCAGCTTAACGACTAGCGGGGACAATGAGCAGTTCTTC. Complete variable domain (other parts from reference TRBV11-3 and TRBJ2-1): EAGVVQSPRYKIIEKKQPVAFWCNPISGHNTLYWYLQNLGQGPELLIRYENEEAVDDSQLPKDRFSAERLKGVDSTLKIQPAELGDSAVYLCASSLTTSGDNEQFFGPGTRLTVL.

J is TRBJ1-4 and V is TRBV27; the D gene is possibly TRBD1 (6 bases). This CDR3 contains 16 residues. Germline values: CDR1 MNHEY, CDR2 SMNVEV (reference sequence). Deletions cut 1 base from V and 8 bases from J, with 17 bases between. CDR3 region: CASSLYRDRLGEKLFF. The CDR3 DNA reads TGTGCCAGCAGTTTATACAGGGATCGACTCGGGGAAAAACTGTTTTTT.

The chain combines TRBV6-1 with TRBJ2-5, with TRBD1 identical over 7 bases. Germline V CDR1 and CDR2: MNHNS, SASEGT. The CDR3 is made up of 17 amino acids. V lost 2 bases, J lost 2 bases, and 11 bases stayed unmatched. The CDR3: CASSESVGGQLQETQYF. The CDR3, as DNA: TGTGCCAGCAGTGAATCAGTTGGGGGACAGTTACAAGAGACCCAGTACTTC.

The CDR3 is CASSLPTGAPNTEAFF. CDR3 nucleotides: TGTGCCAGCAGCCTACCGACAGGTGCCCCGAACACTGAAGCTTTCTTT. J is TRBJ1-1 and V is TRBV5-4, with a weak D call TRBD1 (6 bases). Looked up from germline, CDR1 is SGHNT and CDR2 is YYREEE (reference sequence). This CDR3 is 16 amino acids long. The V gene lost 4 bases and the J gene lost 1 base, with 17 bases spanning the gap.

V is TRBV30 and J is TRBJ2-4, with TRBD1 as a possible D gene (6 bases). V was cut by 1 base and J by 6 bases, with 19 bases left in between. The CDR3 is 16 amino acids. CDR1 and CDR2 (germline): GTSNPN, SVGIG (reference sequence). The CDR3 DNA follows: TGTGCCTGGAGTGCTAAAGGGGGTAACCGCCGAAACATTCAGTACTTC. Its protein product is CAWSAKGGNRRNIQYF.